This T cell receptor (beta chain) was retrieved from a study of T cell repertoires in cytomegalovirus infection. Regarding the study as a whole: HLA-C-restricted, CMV-specific TCR beta clonotypes were dominant ex vivo. Accumulated public TCR beta family frequency recognized individuals carrying CMV together with the relevant HLA.

V trimming: 8 bases; J trimming: 4 bases; junction bases outside the gene matches: 12. The germline V gene encodes CDR1 SGHTA and CDR2 FQGNSA. The CDR3 is made up of 16 amino acids. With respect to this clonotype: The antigen remains undetermined. A much larger clonotype is one base distant, so this may be a read error.

TCRdb used MiXCR to reprocess the reads, holding one entry per CDR3 protein. The sample has more than 650,000 distinct CDR3 sequences, about a third seen once. The sample consisted of PBMCs. The origin of this receptor is a human donor in good health (CMV status not recorded). Some clones in this sample may be carry-over from other donors' samples. The chain links TRBV7-2 to TRBJ2-2, with 8 bases matching TRBD1. As DNA, the CDR3 is TGTGCCAGCGGCTCGAGGGACAGGATTGTCACCGGGGAGCTGTTTTTT. It is translated as CASGSRDRIVTGELFF.